This T cell receptor beta chain was sequenced for a study of CD8 T cells in ankylosing spondylitis. V shed 3 bases and J 6 bases; nucleotides not matched to a gene: 17. The CDR3 length is 18 residues. CDR1 SGHRS and CDR2 YFSETQ come from the germline V gene. TCRdb independently ran MiXCR on the 5' RACE reads; one entry per CDR3 protein. The table shows approximately 220,000 distinct CDR3 sequences, with 10% to 13% occurring only once. This TCR was recovered from a male donor with ankylosing spondylitis or in good health (not recorded which). V is TRBV5-1 and J is TRBJ2-1, with 8 bases that match TRBD2. Sample: blood, either unsorted or a sorted T cell fraction (not recorded which). Written as DNA, the CDR3 is TGCGCCAGCAGCTCCTGGGGTTTTGGCGGGGGGCGAATCAATGAGCAGTTCTTC. Its translation is CASSSWGFGGGRINEQFF.